These 8 T cell receptor beta chains were sequenced from one sample in a study of cytomegalovirus exposure and HLA in healthy donors listed by TCRdb under 2017. The library came from the immunoSEQ multiplex PCR assay. For the multiplex PCR, a mixture combining 60 forward primers for TCR Vbeta segments and 13 reverse primers for TCR Jbeta segments was used. TCRdb obtained this table from immuneACCESS and retained in-frame rearrangements with V and J assigned. These tables miss some clones; where compared with another copy, unresolved V genes account for less than half of the shortfall, and the remainder is unexplained. This sample lists roughly 180,000 clones; approximately 9.5% were detected once. Of the sample, about 1.2% is held by the ten largest clones. The sequencing sample was made of PBMCs. These receptors were collected from a woman aged 25 to 39 in good health and CMV-seropositive.

This clone showed up just a few times. The rearrangement links TRBV5-1 to TRBJ1-1, with 11 positions matching TRBD1. J lost 5 bases, V lost 4 bases, and 4 bases had no gene match. There are 14 residues in the CDR3. Germline CDR1 and CDR2: SGHRS and YFSETQ. DNA for the CDR3: TGCGCCAGCAGCACGGACAGGGGGCATACTGAAGCTTTCTTT. Translation gives CASSTDRGHTEAFF.

This clone was counted only a few times. This rearrangement joins TRBV6-1 to TRBJ1-3; D not resolved. Trimming stripped 10 bases from V and 0 bases from J, with 10 bases between. The germline V gene encodes CDR1 MNHNS and CDR2 SASEGT. This CDR3 is 13 amino acids long. In nucleotides, the CDR3 is TGTGCCATCGGACTTTACTCTGGAAACACCATATATTTT. Translating gives CAIGLYSGNTIYF.

This clone was observed a handful of times. An end of the junction does not agree with germline; a read error may underlie this. The rearrangement uses TRBV5-1 and TRBJ2-2, with a possible D match to TRBD2 (6 bases). Germline V gene data show CDR1 as SGHRS and CDR2 as YFSETQ. The CDR3 is 16 residues long. CDR3 loop: CASSLMAGRNTWELFF. The CDR3 DNA sequence: TGCGCCAGCAGCTTGATGGCGGGAAGGAACACCTGGGAGCTGTTTTTT.

This clone turned up a few times. The genes are TRBV10-2 and TRBJ1-5, with D tentatively TRBD1 (6 bases). Between the trimmed V and J ends, which lost 4 bases and 2 bases, there was a span of 9 bases. The CDR3 is made up of 14 amino acids. CDR1 WSHSY and CDR2 SAAADI come from the germline V gene. Here the CDR3 reads CASSVAGGNQPQHF. The CDR3 DNA reads TGCGCCAGCAGTGTGGCAGGGGGCAATCAGCCCCAGCATTTT.

In this sample, this clone turned up a few times. The rearrangement uses TRBV7-6 and TRBJ1-1, with 9 nucleotides matching TRBD1. The CDR3 is 13 residues long. Germline V gene sequence: CDR1 SGHVS, CDR2 FNYEAQ. J gave up 10 bases and V 2 bases, and 5 bases lay outside the gene matches. The CDR3 sequence is CASSLSRTGAAFF. The DNA of the CDR3 is TGTGCCAGCAGCTTAAGCCGGACAGGGGCAGCTTTCTTT.

The V call is TRBV18, the J call TRBJ1-1; D gene uncertain. CDR1 is KGHSH and CDR2 is LQKENI in the germline V gene. V was pared by 0 bases and J by 1 base, with 9 bases between. This CDR3 contains 15 residues. The CDR3, as DNA: TGTGCCAGCTCACCACCTCGGAGCCAGAACACTGAAGCTTTCTTT. Protein sequence: CASSPPRSQNTEAFF.

This chain joins TRBV2 and TRBJ2-7; TRBD2 is a possible D gene (7 bases). The CDR3 consists of 16 residues. Trimming removed 4 bases at V and 4 bases at J, with 20 bases between. Germline CDR1 SNHLY, CDR2 FYNNEI. The CDR3 spells CASSGGGGMFSYEQYF. In DNA, the CDR3 is TGTGCCAGCAGTGGAGGGGGGGGGATGTTCTCATACGAGCAGTACTTC.

This sequence joins TRBV27 and TRBJ1-4; D is unresolved. V gave up 4 bases and J gave up 5 bases, with 17 bases separating them. Germline V gene sequence: CDR1 MNHEY, CDR2 SMNVEV (reference sequence). The CDR3 consists of 16 residues. The DNA for the CDR3 is TGTGCCAGCAGTTCTACCACCGGCAGGTGGAATGAAAAACTGTTTTTT. This codes for CASSSTTGRWNEKLFF.